This is a list of T cell receptor beta chains from one sample in a study of T cell changes during pregnancy in multiple sclerosis. Sequencing was performed with immunoSEQ multiplex PCR; in TCRdb, only in-frame clones are kept and a portion is missing. The sample includes around 60,000 clones, almost 97% of them seen just once. This specimen consisted of CD8+ T cells from peripheral blood mononuclear cells, obtained after pregnancy. The receptors come from a female donor with multiple sclerosis, enrolled in a pregnancy study. CDR3s include the opening cysteine and the closing phenylalanine or tryptophan. D genes are given only for firm matches. A row's size may be missing; if present it is once, few, many or a size class.

V: TRBV14; J: TRBJ2-7; size: NA; length: 17; D: TRBD1; CDR3: CASSQDLLDRGRYEQYF; DNA: TGTGCCAGCAGCCAAGATCTTCTGGACAGGGGGCGCTACGAGCAGTACTTC
V: TRBV28; J: TRBJ2-2; size: NA; length: 14; D: NA; CDR3: CASSFRGFTGELFF; DNA: TGTGCCAGCAGTTTTAGGGGATTCACCGGGGAGCTGTTTTTT
V: TRBV19; J: TRBJ2-7; size: NA; length: 14; D: TRBD1; CDR3: CASRGWTGSYEQYF; DNA: TGTGCCAGTAGAGGTTGGACAGGATCCTACGAGCAGTACTTC
V: TRBV7-9; J: TRBJ2-7; size: NA; length: 17; D: NA; CDR3: CASSGPGTGIKAYEQYF; DNA: TGTGCCAGCAGCGGGCCCGGCACAGGGATCAAGGCCTACGAGCAGTACTTC
V: TRBV27; J: TRBJ2-3; size: NA; length: 13; D: NA; CDR3: CASSFGSADTQYF; DNA: TGTGCCAGCAGTTTTGGTTCGGCAGATACGCAGTATTTT
V: TRBV7-6; J: TRBJ2-2; size: NA; length: 14; D: NA; CDR3: CASSLGENTGELFF; DNA: TGTGCCAGCAGCCTGGGAGAGAACACCGGGGAGCTGTTTTTT
V: TRBV28; J: TRBJ1-2; size: NA; length: 14; D: TRBD1; CDR3: CASSPPGQGNGYTF; DNA: TGTGCCAGCAGTCCTCCGGGACAGGGGAATGGCTACACCTTC
V: TRBV7-6; J: TRBJ2-7; size: NA; length: 13; D: NA; CDR3: CASSATGHREQYF; DNA: TGTGCCAGCAGCGCAACGGGACATAGGGAGCAGTACTTC
V: TRBV5-1; J: TRBJ1-1; size: NA; length: 15; D: NA; CDR3: CASSLDSPTNTEAFF; DNA: TGCGCCAGCAGCTTGGACAGTCCTACTAACACTGAAGCTTTCTTT
V: TRBV27; J: TRBJ2-7; size: once; length: 14; D: TRBD1; CDR3: CASSPGQGLREQYF; DNA: TGTGCCAGCAGTCCAGGACAGGGGCTTAGGGAGCAGTACTTC
V: TRBV7-9; J: TRBJ2-1; size: NA; length: 16; D: TRBD2; CDR3: CASSFQRAGDHNEQFF; DNA: TGTGCCAGCAGCTTTCAGCGAGCGGGAGATCACAATGAGCAGTTCTTC
V: TRBV27; J: TRBJ2-7; size: NA; length: 15; D: TRBD2; CDR3: CASSLSFSGIYEQYF; DNA: TGTGCCAGCAGTTTATCATTCAGCGGGATATACGAGCAGTACTTC
V: TRBV19; J: TRBJ2-7; size: NA; length: 14; D: NA; CDR3: CASSIGLSTWEQYF; DNA: TGTGCCAGTAGTATCGGACTAAGTACTTGGGAGCAGTACTTC
V: TRBV27; J: TRBJ2-7; size: NA; length: 14; D: TRBD1; CDR3: CASSLGTGAYEQYF; DNA: TGTGCCAGCAGTTTAGGGACAGGGGCCTACGAGCAGTACTTC
V: TRBV5-6; J: TRBJ2-2; size: NA; length: 14; D: NA; CDR3: CASSFLEGTGELFF; DNA: TGTGCCAGCAGCTTCCTGGAGGGTACCGGGGAGCTGTTTTTT
V: TRBV27; J: TRBJ2-7; size: NA; length: 13; D: TRBD2; CDR3: CASSPGLAGEQYF; DNA: TGTGCCAGCAGCCCTGGACTAGCGGGAGAGCAGTACTTC
V: TRBV7-8; J: TRBJ1-2; size: NA; length: 17; D: TRBD1; CDR3: CASSLGQGVLQTIGYTF; DNA: TGTGCCAGCAGCTTGGGACAGGGTGTTCTCCAGACTATTGGCTACACCTTC
V: TRBV19; J: TRBJ1-1; size: NA; length: 17; D: TRBD1; CDR3: CASSIERRQGAYTEAFF; DNA: TGTGCCAGTAGTATAGAAAGAAGACAGGGGGCGTATACTGAAGCTTTCTTT
V: TRBV9; J: TRBJ2-5; size: NA; length: 14; D: NA; CDR3: CASSEARRQETQYF; DNA: TGTGCCAGCAGCGAGGCGAGGCGCCAAGAGACCCAGTACTTC
V: TRBV5-6; J: TRBJ2-7; size: few; length: 14; D: NA; CDR3: CASRPGRVSYEQYF; DNA: TGTGCCAGCAGGCCGGGTCGGGTCTCCTACGAGCAGTACTTC
V: TRBV28; J: TRBJ2-1; size: once; length: 15; D: NA; CDR3: CASSLLAEWVYEQFF; DNA: TGTGCCAGCAGTTTATTAGCGGAATGGGTCTATGAGCAGTTCTTC
V: TRBV7-8; J: TRBJ1-1; size: once; length: 17; D: NA; CDR3: CASSLYSAGKTDTEAFF; DNA: TGTGCCAGCAGCTTATATTCCGCAGGGAAGACGGACACTGAAGCTTTCTTT
V: TRBV28; J: TRBJ1-2; size: once; length: 16; D: TRBD1; CDR3: CASSSGTGAFNYGYTF; DNA: TGTGCCAGCAGTTCCGGGACAGGGGCTTTTAACTATGGCTACACCTTC
V: TRBV14; J: TRBJ2-1; size: NA; length: 14; D: NA; CDR3: CASSPGRGYNEQFF; DNA: TGTGCCAGCAGCCCTGGAAGAGGATACAATGAGCAGTTCTTC
V: TRBV10-2; J: TRBJ2-3; size: NA; length: 18; D: TRBD2; CDR3: CASSNWTSGSIGTDTQYF; DNA: TGCGCCAGCAGTAATTGGACTAGCGGGAGTATAGGGACAGATACGCAGTATTTT
V: TRBV29-1; J: TRBJ1-1; size: NA; length: 15; D: NA; CDR3: CSVLPAVDRPFEAFF; DNA: TGCAGCGTTCTCCCGGCGGTTGACAGACCATTTGAAGCTTTCTTT
V: TRBV6-4; J: TRBJ1-5; size: NA; length: 17; D: TRBD1; CDR3: CASNPRPGQNSNQPQHF; DNA: TGTGCCAGCAACCCTAGACCGGGACAGAATAGCAATCAGCCCCAGCATTTT
V: TRBV5-5; J: TRBJ2-7; size: once; length: 15; D: TRBD2; CDR3: CASIRGTSGSSEQYF; DNA: TGTGCCAGCATCCGAGGGACTAGCGGGAGCAGCGAGCAGTACTTC
V: TRBV28; J: TRBJ2-7; size: NA; length: 14; D: TRBD1; CDR3: CASSLGQGFHEQYF; DNA: TGTGCCAGCAGTCTTGGACAGGGCTTCCACGAGCAGTACTTC
V: TRBV19; J: TRBJ2-1; size: NA; length: 13; D: NA; CDR3: CASSIIRGNEQFF; DNA: TGTGCCAGTAGTATAATAAGGGGCAATGAGCAGTTCTTC
V: TRBV10-3; J: TRBJ2-7; size: NA; length: 17; D: NA; CDR3: CAISESAWSASSYEQYF; DNA: TGTGCCATCAGTGAGTCGGCATGGAGCGCGAGCTCCTACGAGCAGTACTTC
V: TRBV29-1; J: TRBJ1-1; size: NA; length: 13; D: TRBD1; CDR3: CSGRTGGRGVAFF; DNA: TGCAGCGGTCGTACAGGGGGTCGGGGAGTAGCTTTCTTT
V: TRBV19; J: TRBJ2-5; size: NA; length: 15; D: NA; CDR3: CASQFRGGGQETQYF; DNA: TGTGCCAGCCAGTTCAGGGGCGGGGGCCAAGAGACCCAGTACTTC
V: TRBV28; J: TRBJ2-7; size: NA; length: 11; D: TRBD2; CDR3: CASRGGIEQYF; DNA: TGTGCCAGCAGGGGGGGGATTGAGCAGTACTTC
V: TRBV27; J: TRBJ2-3; size: NA; length: 16; D: TRBD1; CDR3: CATSSRTGLYADTQYF; DNA: TGTGCCACCTCCTCCAGGACAGGGCTTTATGCAGATACGCAGTATTTT
V: TRBV5-6; J: TRBJ2-7; size: NA; length: 13; D: NA; CDR3: CASSLVSDYEQYF; DNA: TGTGCCAGCAGCTTGGTGTCAGACTACGAGCAGTACTTC
V: TRBV4-2; J: TRBJ2-1; size: NA; length: 20; D: TRBD2; CDR3: CASSQDLGQRETYSYNEQFF; DNA: TGTGCCAGCAGCCAAGATCTTGGCCAGCGGGAGACGTACTCCTACAATGAGCAGTTCTTC
V: TRBV19; J: TRBJ2-5; size: NA; length: 15; D: TRBD1; CDR3: CASSIGTGFQETQYF; DNA: TGTGCCAGTAGTATAGGGACAGGGTTCCAAGAGACCCAGTACTTC
V: TRBV2; J: TRBJ2-5; size: NA; length: 14; D: NA; CDR3: CASSEMGRQETQYF; DNA: TGTGCCAGCAGTGAAATGGGCAGACAAGAGACCCAGTACTTC
V: TRBV4-2; J: TRBJ1-5; size: once; length: 13; D: NA; CDR3: CASSPTGGQPQHF; DNA: TGTGCCAGCAGCCCGACAGGTGGACAGCCCCAGCATTTT
V: TRBV27; J: TRBJ2-1; size: once; length: 15; D: TRBD2; CDR3: CASSLEAGVSNEQFF; DNA: TGTGCCAGCAGTTTAGAAGCGGGAGTAAGTAATGAGCAGTTCTTC
V: TRBV19; J: TRBJ1-5; size: once; length: 11; D: NA; CDR3: CASTDFLTQHF; DNA: TGTGCCAGTACGGACTTCCTGACCCAGCATTTT
V: TRBV9; J: TRBJ1-3; size: NA; length: 15; D: NA; CDR3: CASSVSGGSGNTIYF; DNA: TGTGCCAGCAGCGTCTCGGGGGGCTCTGGAAACACCATATATTTT
V: TRBV7-9; J: TRBJ1-2; size: NA; length: 16; D: NA; CDR3: CASSEPLRVAEWGYTF; DNA: TGTGCCAGCAGCGAACCCCTCAGGGTAGCGGAATGGGGCTACACCTTC
V: TRBV7-8; J: TRBJ2-2; size: NA; length: 13; D: NA; CDR3: CASSLGSDGELFF; DNA: TGTGCCAGCAGCTTAGGGTCAGACGGGGAGCTGTTTTTT
V: TRBV28; J: TRBJ1-4; size: NA; length: 14; D: NA; CDR3: CASRKDSLNEKLFF; DNA: TGTGCCAGCAGAAAGGACAGCTTAAATGAAAAACTGTTTTTT
V: TRBV29-1; J: TRBJ2-7; size: NA; length: 12; D: NA; CDR3: CSALTGSYEQYF; DNA: TGCAGCGCACTGACAGGTAGCTACGAGCAGTACTTC
V: TRBV27; J: TRBJ2-7; size: NA; length: 17; D: TRBD2; CDR3: CASSYRWASGSVYEQYF; DNA: TGTGCCAGCAGCTACCGGTGGGCTAGCGGGAGTGTCTACGAGCAGTACTTC
V: TRBV19; J: TRBJ2-1; size: NA; length: 13; D: NA; CDR3: CASSIGSGNEQFF; DNA: TGTGCCAGTAGTATAGGCTCCGGCAATGAGCAGTTCTTC
V: TRBV2; J: TRBJ2-5; size: NA; length: 16; D: NA; CDR3: CASSDPGGLGGETQYF; DNA: TGTGCCAGCAGTGACCCCGGAGGACTAGGGGGGGAGACCCAGTACTTC
V: TRBV25-1; J: TRBJ1-5; size: NA; length: 14; D: NA; CDR3: CASSPRSKNQPQHF; DNA: TGTGCCAGCAGTCCCCGGTCGAAAAATCAGCCCCAGCATTTT
V: TRBV7-9; J: TRBJ2-7; size: NA; length: 14; D: NA; CDR3: CASSFTSSAYEQYF; DNA: TGTGCCAGCAGCTTTACTAGCTCGGCCTACGAGCAGTACTTC
V: TRBV28; J: TRBJ2-5; size: NA; length: 16; D: NA; CDR3: CASSPLQGTFQETQYF; DNA: TGTGCCAGCAGTCCCCTGCAAGGGACATTCCAAGAGACCCAGTACTTC
V: TRBV27; J: TRBJ2-5; size: NA; length: 15; D: NA; CDR3: CASSGTGNPQETQYF; DNA: TGTGCCAGCAGTGGAACCGGGAACCCACAAGAGACCCAGTACTTC
V: TRBV27; J: TRBJ2-7; size: NA; length: 13; D: TRBD2; CDR3: CASSLASGNEQYF; DNA: TGTGCCAGCAGCCTGGCTAGCGGGAACGAGCAGTACTTC
V: TRBV5-4; J: TRBJ2-7; size: NA; length: 15; D: TRBD2; CDR3: CASSSTGLARYEQYF; DNA: TGTGCCAGCAGCTCGACGGGACTAGCGAGGTACGAGCAGTACTTC
V: TRBV27; J: TRBJ2-7; size: NA; length: 13; D: TRBD1; CDR3: CASSWDRAGEQYF; DNA: TGTGCCAGCAGTTGGGACAGGGCCGGAGAGCAGTACTTC
V: TRBV5-1; J: TRBJ1-1; size: once; length: 15; D: TRBD1; CDR3: CASSLGTGLITEAFF; DNA: TGCGCCAGCAGCTTGGGGACAGGTCTAATTACTGAAGCTTTCTTT
V: TRBV19; J: TRBJ1-1; size: few; length: 14; D: NA; CDR3: CASSPRSPPTEAFF; DNA: TGTGCCAGTAGTCCCAGGTCCCCCCCCACTGAAGCTTTCTTT